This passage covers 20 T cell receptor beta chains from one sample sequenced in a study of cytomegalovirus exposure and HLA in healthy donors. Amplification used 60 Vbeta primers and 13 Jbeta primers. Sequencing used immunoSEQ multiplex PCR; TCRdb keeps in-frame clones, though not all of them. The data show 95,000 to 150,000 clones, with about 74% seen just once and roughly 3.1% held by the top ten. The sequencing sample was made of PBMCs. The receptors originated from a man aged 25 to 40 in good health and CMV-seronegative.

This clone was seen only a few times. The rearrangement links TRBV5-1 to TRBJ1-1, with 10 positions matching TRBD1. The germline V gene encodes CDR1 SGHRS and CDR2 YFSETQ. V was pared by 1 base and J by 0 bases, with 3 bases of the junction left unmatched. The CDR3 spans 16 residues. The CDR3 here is CASSLRQGAMNTEAFF. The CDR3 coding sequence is TGCGCCAGCAGCTTGAGACAGGGGGCCATGAACACTGAAGCTTTCTTT.

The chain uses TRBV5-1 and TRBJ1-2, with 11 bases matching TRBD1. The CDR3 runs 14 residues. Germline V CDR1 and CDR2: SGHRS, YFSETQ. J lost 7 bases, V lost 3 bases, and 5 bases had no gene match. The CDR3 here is CASSWDRGIGGYTF. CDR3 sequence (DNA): TGCGCCAGCAGCTGGGACAGGGGGATTGGTGGCTACACCTTC.

The CDR3 loop reads CASSPSSTSAPYEQYF. In DNA, the CDR3 is TGTGCCAGCTCACCATCCTCGACTAGCGCACCCTACGAGCAGTACTTC. The rearrangement uses TRBV18 and TRBJ2-7; 8 nucleotides align to TRBD2. V gave up 2 bases and J gave up 2 bases; unmatched junction bases: 8. The germline V gene encodes CDR1 KGHSH and CDR2 LQKENI. CDR3 length: 16 residues.

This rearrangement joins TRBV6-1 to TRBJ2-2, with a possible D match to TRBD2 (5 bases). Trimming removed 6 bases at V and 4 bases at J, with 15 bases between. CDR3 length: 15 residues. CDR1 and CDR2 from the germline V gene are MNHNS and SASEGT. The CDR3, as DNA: TGTGCCAGCAGGAACGAGGGAATTCGCACCGGGGAGCTGTTTTTT. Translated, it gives CASRNEGIRTGELFF.

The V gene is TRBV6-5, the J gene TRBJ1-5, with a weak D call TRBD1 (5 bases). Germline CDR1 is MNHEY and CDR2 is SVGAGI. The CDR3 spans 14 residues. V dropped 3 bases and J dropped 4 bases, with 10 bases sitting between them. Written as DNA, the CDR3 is TGTGCCAGCAGTTATAGGGGTTTGAATCAGCCCCAGCATTTT. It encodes CASSYRGLNQPQHF.

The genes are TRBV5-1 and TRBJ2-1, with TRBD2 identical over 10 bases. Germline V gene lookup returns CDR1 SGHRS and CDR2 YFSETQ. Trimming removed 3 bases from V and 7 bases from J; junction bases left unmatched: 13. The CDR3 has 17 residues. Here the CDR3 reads CASSSYLAGVRSNEQFF. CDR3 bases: TGCGCCAGCAGCTCCTACCTAGCGGGAGTAAGGAGTAATGAGCAGTTCTTC.

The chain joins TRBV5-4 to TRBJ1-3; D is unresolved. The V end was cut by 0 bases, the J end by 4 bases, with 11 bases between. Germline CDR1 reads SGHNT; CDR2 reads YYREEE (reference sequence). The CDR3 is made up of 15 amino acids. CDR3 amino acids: CASSLDMVTGNTIYF. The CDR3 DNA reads TGTGCCAGCAGCTTGGATATGGTGACAGGAAACACCATATATTTT.

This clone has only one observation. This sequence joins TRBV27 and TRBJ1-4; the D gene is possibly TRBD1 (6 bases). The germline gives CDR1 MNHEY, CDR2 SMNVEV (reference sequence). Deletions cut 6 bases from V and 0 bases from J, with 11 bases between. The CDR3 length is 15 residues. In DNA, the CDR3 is TGTGCCAGCAGCCGACAGGCTTCAACTAATGAAAAACTGTTTTTT. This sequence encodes CASSRQASTNEKLFF. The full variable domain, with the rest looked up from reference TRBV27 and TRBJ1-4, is EAQVTQNPRYLITVTGKKLTVTCSQNMNHEYMSWYRQDPGLGLRQIYYSMNVEVTDKGDVPEGYKVSRKEKRNFPLILESPSPNQTSLYFCASSRQASTNEKLFFGSGTQLSVL.

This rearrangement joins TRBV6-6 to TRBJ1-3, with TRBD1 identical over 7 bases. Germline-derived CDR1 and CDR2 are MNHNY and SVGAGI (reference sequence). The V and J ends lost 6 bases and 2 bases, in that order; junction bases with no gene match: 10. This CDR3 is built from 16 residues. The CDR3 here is CASRPINRGAGNTIYF. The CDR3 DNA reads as TGTGCCAGCAGACCTATAAACAGGGGAGCTGGAAACACCATATATTTT.

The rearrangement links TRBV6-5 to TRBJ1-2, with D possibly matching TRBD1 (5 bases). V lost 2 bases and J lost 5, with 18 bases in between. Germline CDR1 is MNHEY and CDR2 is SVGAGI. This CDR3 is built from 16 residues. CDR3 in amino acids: CASSYLLGGRAYGYTF. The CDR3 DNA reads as TGTGCCAGCAGTTACCTCCTAGGTGGCAGGGCTTATGGCTACACCTTC.

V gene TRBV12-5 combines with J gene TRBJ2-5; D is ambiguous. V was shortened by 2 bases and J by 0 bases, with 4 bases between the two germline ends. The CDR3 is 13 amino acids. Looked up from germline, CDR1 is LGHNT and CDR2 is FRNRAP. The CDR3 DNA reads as TGTGCTAGTGGTTTGAACAACCAAGAGACCCAGTACTTC. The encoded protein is CASGLNNQETQYF.

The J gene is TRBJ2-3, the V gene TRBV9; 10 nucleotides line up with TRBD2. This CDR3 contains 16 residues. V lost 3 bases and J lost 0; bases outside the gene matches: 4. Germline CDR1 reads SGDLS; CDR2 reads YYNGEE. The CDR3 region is CASSALAGISTDTQYF. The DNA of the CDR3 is TGTGCCAGCAGCGCACTAGCGGGGATTAGCACAGATACGCAGTATTTT. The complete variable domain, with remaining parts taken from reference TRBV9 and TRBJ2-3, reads DSGVTQTPKHLITATGQRVTLRCSPRSGDLSVYWYQQSLDQGLQFLIQYYNGEERAKGNILERFSAQQFPDLHSELNLSSLELGDSALYFCASSALAGISTDTQYFGPGTRLTVL.

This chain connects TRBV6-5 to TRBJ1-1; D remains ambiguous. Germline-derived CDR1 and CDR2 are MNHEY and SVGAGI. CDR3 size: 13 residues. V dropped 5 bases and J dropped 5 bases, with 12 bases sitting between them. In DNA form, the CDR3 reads TGTGCCAGCAGTCTAAGCTGGAGGACTGAAGCTTTCTTT. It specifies CASSLSWRTEAFF.

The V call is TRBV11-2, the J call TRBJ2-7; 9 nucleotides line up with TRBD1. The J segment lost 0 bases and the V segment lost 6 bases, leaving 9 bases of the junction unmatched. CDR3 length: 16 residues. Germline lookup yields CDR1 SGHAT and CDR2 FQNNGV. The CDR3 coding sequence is TGTGCCAGCAGACCCCCCGGGACAGGGAGCTCCTACGAGCAGTACTTC. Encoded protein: CASRPPGTGSSYEQYF. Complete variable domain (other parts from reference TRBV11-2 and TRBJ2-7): EAGVAQSPRYKIIEKRQSVAFWCNPISGHATLYWYQQILGQGPKLLIQFQNNGVVDDSQLPKDRFSAERLKGVDSTLKIQPAKLEDSAVYLCASRPPGTGSSYEQYFGPGTRLTVT.

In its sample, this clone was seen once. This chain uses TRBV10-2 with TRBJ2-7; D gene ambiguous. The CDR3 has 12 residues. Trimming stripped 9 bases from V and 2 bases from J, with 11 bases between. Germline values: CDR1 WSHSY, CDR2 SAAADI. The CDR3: CASQQSTYEQYF. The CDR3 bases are TGCGCCAGTCAACAGTCTACCTACGAGCAGTACTTC.

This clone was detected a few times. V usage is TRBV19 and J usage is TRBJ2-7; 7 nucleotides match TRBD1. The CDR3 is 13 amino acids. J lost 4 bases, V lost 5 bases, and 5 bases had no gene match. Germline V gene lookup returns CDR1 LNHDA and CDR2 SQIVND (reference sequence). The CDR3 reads CASSQGVRYEQYF. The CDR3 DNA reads TGTGCCAGTAGTCAGGGGGTTCGATACGAGCAGTACTTC.

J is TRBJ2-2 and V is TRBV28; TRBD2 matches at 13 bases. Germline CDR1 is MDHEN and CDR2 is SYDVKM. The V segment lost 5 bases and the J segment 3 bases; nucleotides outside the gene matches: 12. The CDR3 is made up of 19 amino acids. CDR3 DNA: TGTGCCAGCAGTCCACCACTAGCGGGAGGGCACCCGGACACCGGGGAGCTGTTTTTT. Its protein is CASSPPLAGGHPDTGELFF.

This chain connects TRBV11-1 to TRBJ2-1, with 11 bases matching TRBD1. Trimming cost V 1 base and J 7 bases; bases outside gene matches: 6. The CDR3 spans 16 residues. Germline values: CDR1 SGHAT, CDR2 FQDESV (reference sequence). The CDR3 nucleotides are TGTGCCAGCAGCTTAGGTTGGACAGGGGGCAGGAATGAGCAGTTCTTC. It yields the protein CASSLGWTGGRNEQFF.

CDR3 protein: CASSLRGIRGGRASNEQFF. CDR3 coding DNA: TGCGCCAGCAGCTTGAGAGGGATTCGTGGCGGGAGGGCCAGCAATGAGCAGTTCTTC. The V call is TRBV5-1, the J call TRBJ2-1; 9 nucleotides match TRBD2. The germline gives CDR1 SGHRS, CDR2 YFSETQ. CDR3 length equals 19 residues. V lost 1 base, J lost 6 bases, and 17 bases stayed unmatched.

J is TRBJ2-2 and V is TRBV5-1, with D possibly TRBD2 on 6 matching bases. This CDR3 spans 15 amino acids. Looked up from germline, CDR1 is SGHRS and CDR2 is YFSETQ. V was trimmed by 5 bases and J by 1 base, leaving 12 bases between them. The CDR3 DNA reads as TGCGCCAGCAGTCTGCGGGGCCGGAACACCGGGGAGCTGTTTTTT. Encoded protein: CASSLRGRNTGELFF.